Below, 5 T cell receptor beta chains from the same sample are listed, as sequenced in a study of CD8+CD57+ T cells in acquired aplastic anemia. CDR3 and TCR beta VDJ profiling relied on a genomic DNA template. TCRdb itself ran the reads through MiXCR, one entry per CDR3 protein. The data contain 250,000 to 350,000 distinct CDR3 sequences, roughly three fifths of them seen just once; the ten biggest clones take up less than 9.5%. The sequencing input was sorted CD4+, CD8+, or CD8+CD57+ T cells (not recorded which) from PBMCs. The receptors shown here come from a human donor with severe aplastic anemia or a healthy control (not recorded which).

The chain uses TRBV5-5 and TRBJ2-7; maybe TRBD2 (7 bases). CDR1 is SGHKS, CDR2 YYEKEE, per germline (reference sequence). The V and J ends lost 2 bases and 6 bases respectively, with 21 bases between them. This CDR3 is 16 amino acids long. The CDR3 here is CASSFDKGGGSSEQYF. The CDR3 DNA follows: TGTGCCAGCAGCTTCGACAAAGGGGGGGGGTCGAGCGAGCAGTACTTC.

V is TRBV7-2 and J is TRBJ2-7, with a tentative D call TRBD1 (6 bases). V lost 2 bases to trimming and J lost 3 bases, with 8 bases between them. The CDR3 runs 13 residues. CDR1 is SGHTA, CDR2 FQGNSA, per germline. CDR3 sequence: CASSLWGHYEQYF. In nucleotides, the CDR3 is TGTGCCAGCAGCTTATGGGGACACTACGAGCAGTACTTC.

The sample holds many counts of this clonotype. V gene TRBV5-1 combines with J gene TRBJ1-1; 7 bases are shared with TRBD1. Germline CDR1 reads SGHRS; CDR2 reads YFSETQ. The CDR3 contains 15 residues. V gave up 2 bases and J gave up 0 bases; unmatched junction bases: 4. CDR3 bases: TGCGCCAGCAGCTTACGACAGGGCATGAACACTGAAGCTTTCTTT. Protein product: CASSLRQGMNTEAFF.

The chain joins TRBV11-1 to TRBJ2-1, with D unresolved. The germline V gene encodes CDR1 SGHAT and CDR2 FQDESV (reference sequence). CDR3 length: 13 residues. Trimming stripped 5 bases from V and 2 bases from J, with 7 bases between. The CDR3 region has the DNA TGTGCCAGCAGCGTACGGGCCTACAATGAGCAGTTCTTC. Its translation: CASSVRAYNEQFF.

The table lists this clonotype with many counts. The chain employs TRBV6-5 and TRBJ2-7; D uncertain. V was cut by 8 bases and J by 0 bases, with 2 bases left in between. The germline V gene encodes CDR1 MNHEY and CDR2 SVGAGI. The CDR3 is 10 amino acids. The CDR3 DNA follows: TGTGCCAGCGTCTCCTACGAGCAGTACTTC. This encodes CASVSYEQYF.